The TCR beta chain under discussion was sequenced for a study of PD-L1 blockade in urothelial cancer. Study information: The researchers analyzed blood 3 weeks (second dose) and 6 weeks after treatment start. Per blood sample, T cells had a median of roughly 150,000. General study points: Durable-benefit patients expanded tumor-associated blood clones more at 3 weeks.

Only in-frame clones appear in the TCRdb table, and some are missing; sequencing was by immunoSEQ multiplex PCR. The repertoire holds 30,000 to 45,000 clones, with about nine tenths as singletons. Each patient gave between 1 and 8 samples, pretreatment and on-treatment. The CDR3 has 15 residues. Germline V gene lookup returns CDR1 MNHNS and CDR2 SASEGT. V lost 5 bases, J lost 6 bases, and 8 bases stayed unmatched. A remark on this clone: Its cognate antigen is unknown.

The sequencing here drew on PBMCs, taken around atezolizumab (anti-PD-L1) treatment. The clonotype originates from a man in his 70s with urothelial cancer. V usage is TRBV6-1 and J usage is TRBJ2-2, with 8 bases that match TRBD2. CDR3 sequence (DNA): TGTGCCAGCAGTTTTGACGGGAGGGCCTCCGGGGAGCTGTTTTTT. This translates into CASSFDGRASGELFF.